One sample yielded the 4 T cell receptor beta chains listed below, sequenced in a study of shared clonotypes between healthy human individuals. Sequencing used immunoSEQ multiplex PCR; TCRdb keeps in-frame clones, though not all of them. The sample gives some 480,000 clones, roughly 78% of which show up once; 9.5% to 15% is in the top ten. Source material: PBMCs. All receptors come from a woman in her forties in good health. Some clones in this sample may be carry-over from other donors' samples.

The chain combines TRBV7-3 with TRBJ2-7; 11 bases agree with TRBD2. Germline values: CDR1 SGHTA, CDR2 FQGTGA. The CDR3 has 16 amino acids. V shed 1 base, J shed 6 bases, and the junction held 8 bases outside the gene matches. Here the CDR3 DNA reads TGTGCCAGCAGCTTAAAGTTAGCGGGAGGGCCCAGCGAGCAGTACTTC. Encoded protein: CASSLKLAGGPSEQYF.

The V and J genes are TRBV18 and TRBJ2-1, with D maybe TRBD2 (6 bases). Trimming pared 3 bases from V and 5 bases from J, leaving 11 bases between. There are 14 residues in the CDR3. Germline loops: CDR1 KGHSH, CDR2 LQKENI. Here the CDR3 DNA reads TGTGCCAGCTCACCGGGAACTAGCAACAATGAGCAGTTCTTC. This encodes CASSPGTSNNEQFF. The whole variable domain, remainder taken from reference TRBV18 and TRBJ2-1, is NAGVMQNPRHLVRRRGQEARLRCSPMKGHSHVYWYRQLPEEGLKFMVYLQKENIIDESGMPKERFSAEFPKEGPSILRIQQVVRGDSAAYFCASSPGTSNNEQFFGPGTRLTVL.

The chain has TRBV29-1 and TRBJ1-3; 9 nucleotides agree with TRBD1. CDR1 and CDR2 (germline): SQVTM, ANQGSEA. J was trimmed by 7 bases and V by 6 bases; bases with no gene match: 4. The CDR3 sequence is 12 residues long. CDR3 sequence (DNA): TGCAGCGTGAAGGGGACAGGGAACACCATATATTTT. Residues: CSVKGTGNTIYF.

This chain links TRBV7-2 with TRBJ2-1; the D call may be TRBD1 or TRBD2 (5 bases each). The CDR3 has 14 residues. Germline CDR1 and CDR2: SGHTA and FQGNSA. V lost 4 bases, J lost 7 bases, and 14 bases lay in between. CDR3 loop: CASSSGRTSNEQFF. CDR3 in DNA: TGTGCCAGCAGCTCGGGACGGACTTCTAATGAGCAGTTCTTC.